The rows below give T cell receptor beta chains drawn from one sample of a study of T cell changes during pregnancy in multiple sclerosis. Profiling relied on immunoSEQ multiplex PCR, and the TCRdb table lists in-frame clones only, not all of them. The data show 40,000 to 50,000 clones, 85% to 95% seen once. The starting material was CD4+ T cells from peripheral blood mononuclear cells, obtained in the third trimester of pregnancy. Every receptor here comes from a female donor with multiple sclerosis, enrolled in a pregnancy study. The CDR3 runs from the conserved cysteine through the conserved F or W. Fields, in order: D gene, V gene, clone size, J gene, CDR3 protein, CDR3 DNA. A D gene is named only where the DNA matches it firmly. Clone size is shown for a subset of rows, as once, few, many or a class of expanded clone.

d_gene: .; v_gene: TRBV7-2; abundance: .; j_gene: TRBJ2-1; CDR3aa: CASSLAMSVEQFF; CDR3nt: TGTGCCAGCAGCTTAGCGATGAGTGTTGAGCAGTTCTTC
d_gene: .; v_gene: TRBV25-1; abundance: .; j_gene: TRBJ1-3; CDR3aa: CASSLNSGIPGNTIYF; CDR3nt: TGTGCCAGCAGTCTCAACTCAGGGATACCTGGAAACACCATATATTTT
d_gene: .; v_gene: TRBV15; abundance: .; j_gene: TRBJ2-2; CDR3aa: CATSRKSAGTGELFF; CDR3nt: TGTGCCACCAGCAGGAAAAGCGCTGGTACCGGGGAGCTGTTTTTT
d_gene: TRBD2; v_gene: TRBV7-2; abundance: .; j_gene: TRBJ2-1; CDR3aa: CASSLQAGRRNEQFF; CDR3nt: TGTGCCAGCAGCCTCCAAGCCGGGAGGAGGAATGAGCAGTTCTTC
d_gene: TRBD2; v_gene: TRBV5-4; abundance: .; j_gene: TRBJ2-7; CDR3aa: CASSLAGSTSYEQYF; CDR3nt: TGTGCCAGCAGCTTAGCGGGGTCAACCTCCTACGAGCAGTACTTC
d_gene: TRBD2; v_gene: TRBV4-2; abundance: .; j_gene: TRBJ2-3; CDR3aa: CASSQGTSGGTDTQYF; CDR3nt: TGTGCCAGCAGCCAAGGGACTAGCGGCGGCACAGATACGCAGTATTTT
d_gene: TRBD2; v_gene: TRBV18; abundance: .; j_gene: TRBJ2-2; CDR3aa: CASSPLAGTGELFF; CDR3nt: TGTGCCAGCTCACCACTAGCGGGAACCGGGGAGCTGTTTTTT
d_gene: TRBD2; v_gene: TRBV14; abundance: few; j_gene: TRBJ2-2; CDR3aa: CASSLTQGLANTGELFF; CDR3nt: TGTGCCAGCAGCCTCACACAGGGACTAGCGAACACCGGGGAGCTGTTTTTT
d_gene: TRBD2; v_gene: TRBV7-2; abundance: .; j_gene: TRBJ2-7; CDR3aa: CASSSNLAGAYYEQYF; CDR3nt: TGTGCCAGCAGCTCGAACCTAGCGGGCGCCTACTACGAGCAGTACTTC
d_gene: TRBD2; v_gene: TRBV7-9; abundance: .; j_gene: TRBJ2-3; CDR3aa: CASSTIAGGTDTQYF; CDR3nt: TGTGCCAGCAGCACGATAGCGGGAGGCACAGATACGCAGTATTTT
d_gene: TRBD1; v_gene: TRBV7-6; abundance: .; j_gene: TRBJ2-2; CDR3aa: CASSVNTGGGTGELFF; CDR3nt: TGTGCCAGCAGCGTAAATACAGGGGGTGGCACCGGGGAGCTGTTTTTT
d_gene: TRBD1; v_gene: TRBV4-2; abundance: once; j_gene: TRBJ1-1; CDR3aa: CASSPGQANTEAFF; CDR3nt: TGTGCCAGCAGCCCGGGACAGGCTAACACTGAAGCTTTCTTT
d_gene: TRBD2; v_gene: TRBV19; abundance: .; j_gene: TRBJ2-5; CDR3aa: CASSPGLAGETQYF; CDR3nt: TGTGCCAGTAGTCCGGGACTAGCCGGGGAGACCCAGTACTTC
d_gene: TRBD2; v_gene: TRBV15; abundance: .; j_gene: TRBJ2-3; CDR3aa: CATSTLAGANTDTQYF; CDR3nt: TGTGCCACCAGCACCTTAGCGGGAGCTAACACAGATACGCAGTATTTT
d_gene: TRBD2; v_gene: TRBV27; abundance: .; j_gene: TRBJ2-5; CDR3aa: CASRSSGTQETQYF; CDR3nt: TGTGCCAGCAGGAGTAGCGGGACCCAAGAGACCCAGTACTTC